This TCR beta chain was captured in a study of T cells in Graves' hyperthyroidism and ophthalmopathy. Study-wide findings and caveats: The authors' 13 V-J model separated ophthalmopathy from stable hyperthyroidism.

This clonotype was detected a few times. Its antigen remains unidentified. The V segment lost 2 bases and the J segment 7 bases; nucleotides outside the gene matches: 4. There are 13 residues in the CDR3. Per germline, CDR1 MNHNS and CDR2 SASEGT. TCR beta CDR3 region amplification was performed from RNA transcripts. HTBI primers were the set used in a first-round RT-PCR of the TCR CDR3. TCRdb ran MiXCR on the multiplex PCR reads and lists one entry per CDR3 protein. Here the sample spans over 500,000 distinct CDR3 sequences, 17% being singletons. Sequenced material: blood. The chain links TRBV6-1 to TRBJ1-2; 7 nucleotides agree with TRBD1. This sequence was found in a woman between 18 and 29 years old with Graves' ophthalmopathy. The CDR3 DNA sequence: TGTGCCAGCAGTGAACAGGGGGTCGGTGGCTACACCTTC. It is translated as CASSEQGVGGYTF.